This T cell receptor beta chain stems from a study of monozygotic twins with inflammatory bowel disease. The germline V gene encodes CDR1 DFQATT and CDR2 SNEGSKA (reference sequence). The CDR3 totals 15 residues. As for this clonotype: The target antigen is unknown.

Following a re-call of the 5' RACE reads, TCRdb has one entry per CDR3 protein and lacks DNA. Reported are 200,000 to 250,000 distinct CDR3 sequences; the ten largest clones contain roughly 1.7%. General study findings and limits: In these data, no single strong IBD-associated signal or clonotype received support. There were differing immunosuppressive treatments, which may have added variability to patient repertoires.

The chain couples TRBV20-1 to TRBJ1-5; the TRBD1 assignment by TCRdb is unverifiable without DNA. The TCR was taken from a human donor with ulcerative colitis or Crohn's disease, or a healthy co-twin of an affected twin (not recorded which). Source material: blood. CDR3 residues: CSAPLGRGRNQPQHF.